This T cell receptor beta chain was identified in a study of post-analysis software for immune sequencing data. The study's findings and limits: There were five or six TRBV segments more frequent in patients than controls, and TRBV5-6, TRBV5-1 and TRBV20-1 were among them.

This clonotype appeared many times. Its antigen remains unidentified. V lost 3 bases and J lost 6, with 21 bases in between. There are 16 residues in the CDR3. Germline V gene data show CDR1 as SGHDN and CDR2 as FVKESK. Unique molecular identifiers had been added to the TCR beta cDNA libraries. Input of 1 to 10 million T cells yielded 550,000 or so cDNA molecules. TCRdb redid the calling of the PCR reads with MiXCR, one entry per CDR3 protein. This table has over 150,000 distinct CDR3 sequences, around 30% appearing once. The receptor comes from a girl under 18 with multiple sclerosis. The chain is built from TRBV14 and TRBJ2-7; weak D call: TRBD2 (6 bases). The sample comprised blood. This CDR3 is CASSHLGGGRWFEQYF. CDR3 bases: TGTGCCAGCAGCCACTTGGGAGGCGGACGGTGGTTCGAGCAGTACTTC.